A selection of T cell receptor beta chains follows, all from one sample in a study of neurological immune-mediated disorders. TCRdb fed the 5' RACE reads into MiXCR, producing one record per CDR3 protein. The table shows some 66,000 distinct CDR3 sequences, with 3.5% to 4.5% occurring only once. Specimen: PBMCs. The receptor set was obtained from a middle-aged man with multiple sclerosis. CDR3s include the opening cysteine and the closing phenylalanine or tryptophan. The D gene is left open where the match is weak. For some rows the clone size is stated as once, few or many, or as a class when expanded; others skip it.

v_gene: TRBV5-1
abundance: many
d_gene: TRBD2
j_gene: TRBJ2-1
CDR3aa: CASSLTSGGAYNEQFF
CDR3nt: TGCGCCAGCAGCTTGACTAGCGGGGGGGCCTACAATGAGCAGTTCTTC

v_gene: TRBV5-1
abundance: many
d_gene: -
j_gene: TRBJ2-1
CDR3aa: CASSFGYEQFF
CDR3nt: TGCGCCAGCAGCTTTGGGTATGAGCAGTTCTTC

v_gene: TRBV6-5
abundance: many
d_gene: TRBD1
j_gene: TRBJ1-2
CDR3aa: CASRQQGAPITDNYGYTF
CDR3nt: TGTGCCAGCAGGCAACAGGGGGCCCCTATAACAGATAACTATGGCTACACCTTC

v_gene: TRBV4-3
abundance: few
d_gene: -
j_gene: TRBJ1-6
CDR3aa: CASSQDRGNNSPLHF
CDR3nt: TGCGCCAGCAGCCAAGATAGGGGGAATAATTCACCCCTCCACTTT

v_gene: TRBV5-1
abundance: many
d_gene: -
j_gene: TRBJ2-3
CDR3aa: CASSLPDPTDTQYF
CDR3nt: TGCGCCAGCAGCTTGCCGGACCCTACAGATACGCAGTATTTT

v_gene: TRBV25-1
abundance: few
d_gene: -
j_gene: TRBJ1-1
CDR3aa: CASSEGATRPEAFF
CDR3nt: TGTGCCAGCAGTGAAGGAGCGACGAGGCCTGAAGCTTTCTTT

v_gene: TRBV7-2
abundance: -
d_gene: -
j_gene: TRBJ1-3
CDR3aa: CASSQNPGSGNTIYF
CDR3nt: TGTGCCAGCAGCCAAAATCCAGGGTCCGGAAACACCATATATTTT

v_gene: TRBV20-1
abundance: many
d_gene: TRBD1
j_gene: TRBJ2-3
CDR3aa: CSGGQSSTDTQYF
CDR3nt: TGCAGTGGGGGACAGTCTAGCACAGATACGCAGTATTTT

v_gene: TRBV6-2/TRBV6-3
abundance: many
d_gene: -
j_gene: TRBJ1-5
CDR3aa: CASSYSKGLRNQPQHF
CDR3nt: TGTGCCAGCAGTTACTCGAAGGGGCTTCGCAATCAGCCCCAGCATTTT

v_gene: TRBV5-1
abundance: -
d_gene: -
j_gene: TRBJ1-1
CDR3aa: CASSLVTGTMNTEAFF
CDR3nt: TGCGCCAGCAGCTTGGTTACAGGAACCATGAACACTGAAGCTTTCTTT

v_gene: TRBV27
abundance: many
d_gene: TRBD1
j_gene: TRBJ2-2
CDR3aa: CASSLGDRVGELFF
CDR3nt: TGTGCCAGCAGTTTGGGGGACAGGGTTGGGGAGCTGTTTTTT

v_gene: TRBV12-3/TRBV12-4
abundance: many
d_gene: TRBD2
j_gene: TRBJ2-7
CDR3aa: CASSFLAGEHYEQYF
CDR3nt: TGTGCCAGCAGTTTCCTAGCGGGGGAGCACTACGAGCAGTACTTC

v_gene: TRBV20-1
abundance: many
d_gene: -
j_gene: TRBJ2-7
CDR3aa: CSATRQISPQKQYF
CDR3nt: TGCAGTGCTACCCGACAGATTTCACCTCAAAAGCAGTACTTC

v_gene: TRBV11-2
abundance: many
d_gene: TRBD1
j_gene: TRBJ2-7
CDR3aa: CASSYTGGYEQYF
CDR3nt: TGTGCCAGCAGCTATACAGGGGGCTACGAGCAGTACTTC

v_gene: TRBV7-6
abundance: many
d_gene: -
j_gene: TRBJ2-6
CDR3aa: CASSSWEANVLTF
CDR3nt: TGTGCCAGCAGCTCATGGGAGGCCAACGTCCTGACTTTC

v_gene: TRBV7-2
abundance: many
d_gene: -
j_gene: TRBJ1-6
CDR3aa: CATATQGGNSPLHF
CDR3nt: TGTGCCACCGCCACACAGGGTGGTAATTCACCCCTCCACTTT

v_gene: TRBV5-1
abundance: many
d_gene: -
j_gene: TRBJ2-3
CDR3aa: CASSLGPESLRKADTQYF
CDR3nt: TGCGCCAGCAGCTTGGGTCCAGAATCCCTCAGGAAGGCAGATACGCAGTATTTT

v_gene: TRBV5-1
abundance: many
d_gene: -
j_gene: TRBJ2-1
CDR3aa: CASSLAGPRSYEQFF
CDR3nt: TGCGCCAGCAGCTTGGCGGGACCCCGTTCGTATGAGCAGTTCTTC

v_gene: TRBV18
abundance: -
d_gene: TRBD1
j_gene: TRBJ2-5
CDR3aa: CASYGTVQETQYF
CDR3nt: TGTGCCAGCTACGGGACAGTCCAAGAGACCCAGTACTTC

v_gene: TRBV28
abundance: many
d_gene: -
j_gene: TRBJ2-1
CDR3aa: CASSSRVRGIF
CDR3nt: TGTGCCAGCAGTTCCAGGGTAAGGGGGATCTTC

v_gene: TRBV7-6
abundance: -
d_gene: -
j_gene: TRBJ2-5
CDR3aa: CASSRAQQETQYF
CDR3nt: TGTGCCAGCAGCCGCGCCCAGCAAGAGACCCAGTACTTC